The clone carrying this T cell receptor beta chain was counted a single time. The primer mix had 60 Vbeta and 13 Jbeta primers. Libraries were prepared by immunoSEQ multiplex PCR; TCRdb keeps only in-frame clonotypes and omits some of them. The data show 100,000 or so clones, about 80% seen once. These data are taken from a study of cytomegalovirus exposure and HLA in healthy donors. This CDR3 is 17 amino acids long. The trim removed 3 bases at V and 3 bases at J, leaving 8 bases unmatched. Germline V gene sequence: CDR1 LGHNA, CDR2 YNFKEQ. This TCR was recovered from a man aged 40-55 years in good health and CMV-seronegative. Sequenced input: PBMCs. The chain combines TRBV4-2 with TRBJ2-3, with TRBD2 identical over 11 bases. The CDR3 DNA sequence: TGTGCCAGCAGCCAGGCTCTTAGCGGGGGGGGGACAGATACGCAGTATTTT. Translated, it gives CASSQALSGGGTDTQYF.